These 16 T cell receptor beta chains came from one sample sequenced in a study of OX40 agonist ivuxolimab in advanced cancers. Clones were read by immunoSEQ multiplex PCR, and TCRdb kept only the in-frame ones, dropping some. Among more than 50,000 clones listed, more than 75% were seen once. The sample in question was CD4+ or CD8+ T cells sorted from blood, obtained in a trial of the OX40 agonist ivuxolimab. Receptors were obtained from an adult with an advanced solid tumor such as melanoma, head and neck, liver or kidney cancer.

The sample holds one count of this clone. The chain links TRBV2 to TRBJ2-7; D may be TRBD2 (5 bases). V shed 8 bases and J shed 0 bases, with 14 bases lying between them. The CDR3 is 14 residues long. The germline V gene has CDR1 SNHLY and CDR2 FYNNEI. Here the CDR3 DNA reads TGTGCCAGCCTTCGGGATGGGTTCTCCTACGAGCAGTACTTC. Its protein product is CASLRDGFSYEQYF. Based on the CDR3 plus reference TRBV2 and TRBJ2-7, the full variable domain is EPEVTQTPSHQVTQMGQEVILRCVPISNHLYFYWYRQILGQKVEFLVSFYNNEISEKSEIFDDQFSVERPDGSNFTLKIRSTKLEDSAMYFCASLRDGFSYEQYFGPGTRLTVT.

The chain has TRBV5-1 and TRBJ1-3; TRBD1 matches 8 bases. With V trimmed by 1 base and J by 0 bases, 6 bases remained unmatched. The CDR3 is 17 amino acids. Per the germline V gene, CDR1 is SGHRS and CDR2 is YFSETQ. CDR3 sequence: CASSLTPGGSSGNTIYF. CDR3 sequence (DNA): TGCGCCAGCAGCTTGACTCCAGGGGGCTCCTCTGGAAACACCATATATTTT.

The chain uses TRBV7-9 and TRBJ2-7, with 8 bases identical to TRBD2. With 2 bases clipped from V and 2 bases from J, the junction kept 5 bases outside the gene matches. Germline loops: CDR1 SEHNR, CDR2 FQNEAQ (reference sequence). The CDR3 runs 15 residues. The CDR3 DNA sequence: TGTGCCAGCAGCTTATATGGCGGGAGGCCCTACGAGCAGTACTTC. Protein product: CASSLYGGRPYEQYF.

This clone has just a few counts. The V gene is TRBV5-4, the J gene TRBJ2-7; D is possibly TRBD1 (5 bases). This CDR3 has 14 amino acids. The V gene lost 0 bases and the J gene lost 2 bases, with 9 bases spanning the gap. Germline V gives CDR1 SGHNT, CDR2 YYREEE (reference sequence). The DNA for the CDR3 is TGTGCCAGCAGCTTGGTGGACAAACCCTACGAGCAGTACTTC. Amino acids: CASSLVDKPYEQYF.

The CDR3 reads CASKLTGLNSPLHF. The CDR3 region has the DNA TGCGCCAGCAAGCTGACAGGGTTGAATTCACCCCTCCACTTT. The gene calls are TRBV5-1 and TRBJ1-6, with TRBD1 matching 7 bases. After removal of 6 bases from V and 7 bases from J, the junction contained 7 bases not matched to a gene. CDR3 size: 14 residues. Germline V lookup: CDR1 SGHRS, CDR2 YFSETQ. Supplemented by reference TRBV5-1 and TRBJ1-6, the full variable domain reads KAGVTQTPRYLIKTRGQQVTLSCSPISGHRSVSWYQQTPGQGLQFLFEYFSETQRNKGNFPGRFSGRQFSNSRSEMNVSTLELGDSALYLCASKLTGLNSPLHFGNGTRLTVT.

This chain uses TRBV7-9 with TRBJ1-2; TRBD1 matches 11 bases. The CDR3 extends over 13 amino acids. V gave up 5 bases and J gave up 6 bases; unmatched junction bases: 2. CDR1 is SEHNR, CDR2 FQNEAQ, per germline (reference sequence). CDR3 bases: TGTGCCAGCAGCCGGGGACAGGGGGATGGCTACACCTTC. Translated: CASSRGQGDGYTF.

This rearrangement joins TRBV19 to TRBJ2-1; 7 bases are shared with TRBD2. J lost 7 bases, V lost 10 bases, and 16 bases had no gene match. Germline CDR1 LNHDA, CDR2 SQIVND (reference sequence). This CDR3 is built from 15 residues. CDR3 nucleotides: TGTGCCACCTCGGGGAGGGGCCGGTGGTTGAATGAGCAGTTCTTC. Its translation is CATSGRGRWLNEQFF.

The chain links TRBV18 to TRBJ1-5; D unclear. Germline assignment: CDR1 KGHSH and CDR2 LQKENI. The V end lost 10 bases, the J end lost 6 bases, and 16 bases lay between the germline ends. CDR3 length equals 13 residues. The chain's CDR3 is CATSFGEGQPQHF. In DNA, the CDR3 is TGTGCCACCTCTTTCGGGGAGGGTCAGCCCCAGCATTTT.

The V and J genes are TRBV5-5 and TRBJ1-1, with D perhaps matching TRBD1 (6 bases). Trimming took 2 bases from V and 5 from J, leaving 16 bases between them. Germline CDR1 SGHKS, CDR2 YYEKEE (reference sequence). This CDR3 has 15 residues. This CDR3 is CASSFAPGELTEAFF. The CDR3 DNA follows: TGTGCCAGCAGCTTTGCGCCAGGGGAATTAACTGAAGCTTTCTTT.

The chain recombines TRBV2 with TRBJ1-2; 8 nucleotides match TRBD1. The germline gives CDR1 SNHLY, CDR2 FYNNEI. The CDR3 sequence is 13 residues long. V lost 5 bases to trimming and J lost 7 bases; unmatched junction nucleotides: 6. The DNA of the CDR3 is TGTGCCAGCAGTATTCAGGGGGCGCTTGGCTACACCTTC. This translates into CASSIQGALGYTF.

The V gene is TRBV6-1, the J gene TRBJ1-1; a weak D match, TRBD1 (6 bases). Deletions cut 2 bases from V and 4 bases from J, with 14 bases between. Germline assignment: CDR1 MNHNS and CDR2 SASEGT. The CDR3 runs 15 residues. This CDR3 is CASSELIPGVTEAFF. CDR3 coding DNA: TGTGCCAGCAGTGAATTAATCCCAGGGGTCACTGAAGCTTTCTTT.

The chain combines TRBV20-1 with TRBJ1-2; D not resolved. This CDR3 contains 10 residues. V lost 3 bases to trimming and J lost 8 bases, with 7 bases between them. CDR1 is DFQATT and CDR2 is SNEGSKA in the germline V gene (reference sequence). The CDR3 sequence is CSARREGYTF. The CDR3 DNA reads as TGCAGTGCTAGGAGAGAGGGCTACACCTTC.

The chain uses TRBV10-3 and TRBJ1-1; maybe TRBD1 (5 bases). Germline CDR1 ENHRY, CDR2 SYGVKD. CDR3 size: 13 residues. V was pared by 0 bases and J by 11 bases, with 13 bases between. The CDR3 is CAISESGTYSAFF. The CDR3 coding sequence is TGTGCCATCAGTGAGTCGGGGACTTACTCGGCTTTCTTT.

This chain connects TRBV10-3 to TRBJ1-4; possible D gene TRBD1, 5 bases. The CDR3 sequence is 14 residues long. Between the trimmed V and J ends, which lost 2 bases and 6 bases, there was a span of 10 bases. CDR1 and CDR2 from the germline V gene are ENHRY and SYGVKD. The chain's CDR3 is CAISEGQGYEKLFF. The CDR3 DNA is TGTGCCATCAGTGAGGGGCAGGGTTATGAAAAACTGTTTTTT.

The rearrangement links TRBV7-2 to TRBJ1-2, with TRBD1 matching 9 bases. The CDR3 length is 14 residues. V was pared by 0 bases and J by 4 bases, with 0 bases of the junction left unmatched. Germline V lookup: CDR1 SGHTA, CDR2 FQGNSA. The CDR3 is CASSLAGQGYGYTF. CDR3 DNA sequence: TGTGCCAGCAGCTTAGCGGGACAGGGCTATGGCTACACCTTC.

J is TRBJ1-3 and V is TRBV5-5; D gene unclear. Trimming left V 4 bases short and J 3 bases short, with 5 bases between. The CDR3 is made up of 12 amino acids. CDR1 and CDR2 from the germline V gene are SGHKS and YYEKEE (reference sequence). CDR3 sequence reads: CASSGDGNTIYF. The CDR3 coding sequence is TGTGCCAGCAGCGGAGATGGAAACACCATATATTTT.